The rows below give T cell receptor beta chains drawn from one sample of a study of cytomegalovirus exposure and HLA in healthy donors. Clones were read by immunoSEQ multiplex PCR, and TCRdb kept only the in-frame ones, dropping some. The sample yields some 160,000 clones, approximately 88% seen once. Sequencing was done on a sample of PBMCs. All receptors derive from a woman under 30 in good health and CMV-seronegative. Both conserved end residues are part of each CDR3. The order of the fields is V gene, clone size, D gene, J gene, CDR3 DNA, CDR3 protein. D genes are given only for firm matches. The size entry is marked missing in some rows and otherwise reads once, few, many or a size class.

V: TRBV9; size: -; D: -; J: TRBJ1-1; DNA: TGTGCCAGCAGAGCGGCCGGGTTGAACACTGAAGCTTTCTTT; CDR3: CASRAAGLNTEAFF
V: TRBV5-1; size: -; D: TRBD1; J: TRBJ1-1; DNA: TGCGCCAGCAGCTTGATTTATCTCCAGGGGGCATTGGCTTTCTTT; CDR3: CASSLIYLQGALAFF
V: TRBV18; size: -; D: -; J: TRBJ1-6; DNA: TGTGCCAGCTCACCTACAGCCGGGACGGGGGTGGATATGCCCCTCCACTTT; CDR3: CASSPTAGTGVDMPLHF
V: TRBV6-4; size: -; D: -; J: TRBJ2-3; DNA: TGTGCCAGCAGTGACTCGGCGGGGAGCAGCACAGATACGCAGTATTTT; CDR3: CASSDSAGSSTDTQYF
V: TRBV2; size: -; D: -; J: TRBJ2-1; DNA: TGTGCCAGCATACCGCAGGGGTCCTACAATGAGCAGTTCTTC; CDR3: CASIPQGSYNEQFF
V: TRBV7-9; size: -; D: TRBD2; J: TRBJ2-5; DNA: TGTGCCAGCAGCTACACCACGGGGACTAGCGGCCCACACTGGGAGACCCAGTACTTC; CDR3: CASSYTTGTSGPHWETQYF
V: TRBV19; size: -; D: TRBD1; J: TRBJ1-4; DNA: TGTGCCAGTAGTTCCCGGACAGGGCAGGCTGAAAAACTGTTTTTT; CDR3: CASSSRTGQAEKLFF
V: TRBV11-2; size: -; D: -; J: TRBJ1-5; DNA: TGTGCCAGCAGCCGTACTGCCAATCAGCCCCAGCATTTT; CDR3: CASSRTANQPQHF
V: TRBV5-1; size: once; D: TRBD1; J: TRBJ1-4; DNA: TGCGCCAGCAGCCGAGGGACAGCGCCCGTGAGGGAAAAACTGTTTTTT; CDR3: CASSRGTAPVREKLFF
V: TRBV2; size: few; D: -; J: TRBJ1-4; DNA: TGTGCCAGCAGTGTTGCAACTGGGCGTGAAAAACTGTTTTTT; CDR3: CASSVATGREKLFF
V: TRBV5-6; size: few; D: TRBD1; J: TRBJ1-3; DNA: TGTGCCAGCAGCTTTCCGGGACAGGGTGAACACTCTGGAAACACCATATATTTT; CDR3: CASSFPGQGEHSGNTIYF
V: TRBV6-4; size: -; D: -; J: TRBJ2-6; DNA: TGTGCCAGCAGCGAAAGGGGCTCTGGGGCCAACGTCCTGACTTTC; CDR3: CASSERGSGANVLTF
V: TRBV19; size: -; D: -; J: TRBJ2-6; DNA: TGTGCCAGTAGTAGTTCCCGTTCTGGGGCCAACGTCCTGACTTTC; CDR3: CASSSSRSGANVLTF
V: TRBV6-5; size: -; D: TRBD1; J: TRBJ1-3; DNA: TGTGCCAGCAGTAAACCACAGGGGCCAGGAAACACCATATATTTT; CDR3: CASSKPQGPGNTIYF
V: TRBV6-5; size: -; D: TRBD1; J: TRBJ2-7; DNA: TGTGCCAGCAGTTACTCGAGGACAGGGGGCGAGCAGTACTTC; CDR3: CASSYSRTGGEQYF
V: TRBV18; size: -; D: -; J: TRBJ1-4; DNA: TGTGCCAGCTCACCTTGGGACTCAACTAATGAAAAACTGTTTTTT; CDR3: CASSPWDSTNEKLFF
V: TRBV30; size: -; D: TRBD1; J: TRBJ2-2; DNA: TGTGCCTGGGAACGGACAGGGGTCAGCGGGGAGCTGTTTTTT; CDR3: CAWERTGVSGELFF
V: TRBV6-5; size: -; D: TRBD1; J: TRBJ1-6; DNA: TGTGCCAGCAGTGGGACAGATAATTCACCCCTCCACTTT; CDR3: CASSGTDNSPLHF
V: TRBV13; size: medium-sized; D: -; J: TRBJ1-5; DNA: TGTGCCAGCAGCTTAGGGACAGTTAGCAATCAGCCCCAGCATTTT; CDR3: CASSLGTVSNQPQHF